The rows below give T cell receptor beta chains drawn from one sample of a study of T cells in Graves' hyperthyroidism and ophthalmopathy. TCRdb reanalysed the multiplex PCR reads using MiXCR and keeps one entry per CDR3 protein. The table includes a few hundred thousand distinct CDR3 sequences, less than 20% detected once. The sequencing sample was made of blood. Receptor source: a woman aged 25 to 39 with Graves' hyperthyroidism. Each CDR3 is given with its conserved first and last residue. Each record gives: clone size, V gene, D gene, J gene, CDR3 DNA, CDR3 protein. D genes are given only for firm matches. Expanded clones get a size class; other rows say once, few or many, or leave the size out.

few	TRBV7-6	NA	TRBJ1-4	TGTGCCAGCAGCCCTCGCCTTCATGAAAAACTGTTTTTT	CASSPRLHEKLFF
many	TRBV7-3	TRBD1	TRBJ2-2	TGTGCCAGCAGCTCCAAACAGGGGTTCGGGGAGCTGTTTTTT	CASSSKQGFGELFF
NA	TRBV20-1	TRBD2	TRBJ2-4	TGCAGTGCTACGGGGGGGATGCTAGCCAAAAACATTCAGTACTTC	CSATGGMLAKNIQYF
many	TRBV2	NA	TRBJ1-4	TGTGCCAGCAGTAGGACCCTGGGAGCAACTAATGAAAAACTGTTTTTT	CASSRTLGATNEKLFF
NA	TRBV11-2	NA	TRBJ2-7	TGTGCCAGCAGCTTAGCAAGAATACCCTACGAGCAGTACTTC	CASSLARIPYEQYF
many	TRBV12-3/TRBV12-4	TRBD1	TRBJ2-5	TGTGCCAGCAGTTCAACAGGGGACCAAGAGACCCAGTACTTC	CASSSTGDQETQYF
NA	TRBV6-1	TRBD1	TRBJ2-1	TGTGCCAGCAGTGATTCCGCCGGGACAGGGGTTCCAAAGGCCCCCTACAATGAGCAGTTCTTC	CASSDSAGTGVPKAPYNEQFF
NA	TRBV10-3	NA	TRBJ2-2	TGTGCCATCAGGCCAGAGGGCCGGGAGCTGTTTTTT	CAIRPEGRELFF
NA	TRBV6-1	NA	TRBJ1-6	TGTGCCAGCAGTACGAACCGGGAAAATAATTCACCCCTCCACTTT	CASSTNRENNSPLHF
few	TRBV6-2/TRBV6-3	NA	TRBJ1-2	TGTGCCAGCAGTTACTCTACAGGGATCTATGGCTACACCTTC	CASSYSTGIYGYTF
few	TRBV5-1	TRBD2	TRBJ2-1	TGCGCCAGCAGCTTGGCCCTCGGGAGGGCCTACAATGAGCAGTTCTTC	CASSLALGRAYNEQFF
few	TRBV28	TRBD1	TRBJ2-2	TGTGCCACCGAGGAGACAGGGTTGGCCGGGGAGCTGTTTTTT	CATEETGLAGELFF
NA	TRBV29-1	NA	TRBJ1-2	TGCAGCGTTGATTGGGGAACGATAGGTGGCTACACCTTC	CSVDWGTIGGYTF
NA	TRBV18	NA	TRBJ2-7	TGTGCCAGCTCACCAGGCAGGTGGACCTACGAGCAGTACTTC	CASSPGRWTYEQYF
NA	TRBV28	NA	TRBJ2-7	TGTGCCAGCAGACGCCGGGACAAGAGGGAGCAGTACTTC	CASRRRDKREQYF
few	TRBV24-1	NA	TRBJ2-2	TGTGCCACCAGTGGGAGGGAGCTATACACCGGGGAGCTGTTTTTT	CATSGRELYTGELFF
many	TRBV18	NA	TRBJ2-3	TGTGCCAGCTTTGGGACAGATACGCAGTATTTT	CASFGTDTQYF
NA	TRBV20-1	NA	TRBJ1-3	TGCAGTGCTAGGAGGGCAGGGTCCGGAAACACCATATATTTT	CSARRAGSGNTIYF
NA	TRBV7-9	NA	TRBJ2-1	TGTGCCAGCAGCGCCTTAAGCTACAATGAGCAGTTCTTC	CASSALSYNEQFF
few	TRBV27	TRBD2	TRBJ2-1	TGTGCCAGCAGGCAATCCGGGGGGAACCCCTACAATGAGCAGTTCTTC	CASRQSGGNPYNEQFF
many	TRBV7-2	TRBD2	TRBJ2-7	TGTGCCAGCAGCGCAGGACTAGCGGGAGACCCGTACTACGAGCAGTACTTC	CASSAGLAGDPYYEQYF
few	TRBV18	TRBD2	TRBJ2-7	TGTGCCAGCTCACCTAGCGGGAGTTGGGCCCACGAGCAGTACTTC	CASSPSGSWAHEQYF